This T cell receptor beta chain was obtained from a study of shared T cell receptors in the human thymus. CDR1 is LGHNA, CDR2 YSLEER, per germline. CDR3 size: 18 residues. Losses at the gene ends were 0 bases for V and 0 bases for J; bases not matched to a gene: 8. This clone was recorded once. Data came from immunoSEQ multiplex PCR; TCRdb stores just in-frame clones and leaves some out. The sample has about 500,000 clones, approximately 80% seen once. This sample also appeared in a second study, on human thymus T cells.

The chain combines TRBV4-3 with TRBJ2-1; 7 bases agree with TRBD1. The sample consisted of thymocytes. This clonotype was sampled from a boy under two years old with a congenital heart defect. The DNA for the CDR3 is TGCGCCAGCAGCCAAGAGGACCCTAGGGGGCTCTCCTACAATGAGCAGTTCTTC. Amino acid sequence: CASSQEDPRGLSYNEQFF.